This TCR beta chain was sequenced during a study of OX40 agonist ivuxolimab in advanced cancers. Trimming took off 6 bases at V and 0 bases at J, with 8 bases between the two ends. Germline V lookup: CDR1 LGHNT, CDR2 FRNRAP. The CDR3 sequence is 13 residues long. Generated by immunoSEQ multiplex PCR, the TCRdb table keeps only in-frame clones and is missing some. The data contain fewer than 45,000 clones, around nine tenths of them singletons. This clone was counted a single time. The sample here was CD4+ or CD8+ T cells sorted from blood, taken in a trial of the OX40 agonist ivuxolimab. The rearrangement joins TRBV12-5 to TRBJ2-5; perhaps TRBD1 as D (5 bases). This receptor was identified in an adult with an advanced solid tumor such as melanoma, head and neck, liver or kidney cancer. DNA for the CDR3: TGTGCTAGTGGCTCGACAGACCAAGAGACCCAGTACTTC. Encoded protein: CASGSTDQETQYF. The entire variable domain, with the rest obtained from reference TRBV12-5 and TRBJ2-5, is as follows: DARVTQTPRHKVTEMGQEVTMRCQPILGHNTVFWYRQTMMQGLELLAYFRNRAPLDDSGMPKDRFSAEMPDATLATLKIQPSEPRDSAVYFCASGSTDQETQYFGPGTRLLVL.